This T cell receptor (beta chain) was recorded in a study of technical replicates of blood from a handful of donors. The CDR3 sequence is 17 residues long. V was pared by 6 bases and J by 2 bases, with 11 bases of the junction left unmatched. CDR1 is LNHDA, CDR2 SQIVND, per germline (reference sequence). TCRdb's table, derived via immunoSEQ multiplex PCR, lists solely in-frame clones and lacks some. Of fewer than 80,000 clones listed, 89% are singletons. The clonotype was recovered from a human donor in good health. Some clones in this sample may be carry-over from other donors' samples. What was sequenced was PBMCs. The chain has TRBV19 and TRBJ2-5; 11 nucleotides line up with TRBD1. CDR3 amino acids: CASRGPGTGGKQETQYF. Here the CDR3 DNA reads TGTGCCAGTAGGGGGCCTGGGACAGGGGGTAAGCAAGAGACCCAGTACTTC.